One and the same sample provided the 7 T cell receptor beta chains below, sequenced in a study of blood T cell repertoires in COVID-19. Sequencing used immunoSEQ multiplex PCR; TCRdb keeps in-frame clones, though not all of them. Altogether around 160,000 clones are present, about 84% being singletons, with the ten largest covering about an eighth. Sequencing was carried out using peripheral blood. The receptors were gathered from a man between 60 and 75 years old with active or convalescent COVID-19.

The chain employs TRBV7-9 and TRBJ2-1; unclear D gene. Between the trimmed V and J ends, which lost 4 bases and 13 bases, there was a span of 8 bases. The CDR3 runs 10 residues. CDR1 is SEHNR and CDR2 is FQNEAQ in the germline V gene (reference sequence). The CDR3 coding sequence is TGTGCCAGCAGCTCTAGTGATCAGTTCTTC. It specifies CASSSSDQFF.

The chain has TRBV10-3 and TRBJ1-1; TRBD1 is a possible D gene (5 bases). V was trimmed by 5 bases and J by 6 bases, leaving 13 bases between them. Germline V gene data show CDR1 as ENHRY and CDR2 as SYGVKD. The CDR3 is 13 amino acids. CDR3 nucleotides: TGTGCCATCAGTCGGCAGGGAAGGGCTGAAGCTTTCTTT. Its translation is CAISRQGRAEAFF.

The V and J genes are TRBV2 and TRBJ2-1, with 7 nucleotides matching TRBD1. Germline V gives CDR1 SNHLY, CDR2 FYNNEI. The V gene end was trimmed by 5 bases and the J gene end by 2 bases; junction bases not matched to a gene: 6. The CDR3 is made up of 15 amino acids. The CDR3, as DNA: TGTGCCAGCAGTACTACAAGGGGGCCCTACAATGAGCAGTTCTTC. This translates into CASSTTRGPYNEQFF.

The gene calls are TRBV5-1 and TRBJ2-7; D unresolved. CDR3 length: 13 residues. In germline, CDR1 is SGHRS, CDR2 YFSETQ. V gave up 5 bases and J gave up 0 bases, with 9 bases separating them. Here the CDR3 DNA reads TGCGCCAGCAGTTCGTCGCGCTCCTACGAGCAGTACTTC. It codes for CASSSSRSYEQYF.

The chain is built from TRBV3-1 (or the pseudogene TRBV3-2) and TRBJ2-3; 8 positions match TRBD2. Trimming took 6 bases from V and 4 from J; bases not matched to a gene: 12. CDR3 size: 16 residues. Germline V gene data show CDR1 as LGHDT and CDR2 as YNNKEL (reference sequence). This CDR3 reads CASSGTGTRLSDTQYF. The DNA for the CDR3 is TGTGCCAGCAGTGGGACCGGGACTAGATTATCAGATACGCAGTATTTT.

This chain connects TRBV7-9 to TRBJ2-2, with 10 bases lining up with TRBD2. Trimming removed 5 bases from V and 2 bases from J; junction bases left unmatched: 11. Germline-derived CDR1 and CDR2 are SEHNR and FQNEAQ (reference sequence). The CDR3 runs 18 residues. The CDR3 spells CASSPRRSGRANTGELFF. The CDR3 bases are TGTGCCAGCAGCCCCCGGAGGAGCGGGAGGGCAAACACCGGGGAGCTGTTTTTT.

The V and J genes are TRBV5-1 and TRBJ2-7; 7 nucleotides line up with TRBD1. Germline V gene sequence: CDR1 SGHRS, CDR2 YFSETQ. CDR3 length: 15 amino acids. V was pared by 4 bases and J by 4 bases, with 11 bases of the junction left unmatched. In nucleotides, the CDR3 is TGCGCCAGCAGCAGAAGGGACAGATGGGAGTACGAGCAGTACTTC. This encodes CASSRRDRWEYEQYF.